This entry is about one TCR beta chain. Its antigen remains unknown. These data are taken from a study of shared clonotypes between healthy human individuals. The study, taken as a whole, reports: Depth was large, yet rarefaction showed that sorted-subset sequencing was incomplete. Generation probabilities were higher for clonotypes shared across all four sorted-subset donors than for unshared ones.

Among the donors, all were Caucasian adults who lived in Nashville, Tennessee. Produced via immunoSEQ multiplex PCR; TCRdb's table is partial and in-frame only. There are more than 1.2 million clones in the sample; about 98.5% occur only once, and about 0.4% lies in the top ten. V lost 4 bases, J lost 2 bases, and 13 bases lay in between. Germline V CDR1 and CDR2: SGDLS, YYNGEE. This CDR3 comprises 15 residues. The chain is built from TRBV9 and TRBJ2-1; D might be TRBD1 (6 bases). The sequence was collected from a man aged 25 to 45 in good health. The specimen was naive CD4+ T cells sorted from blood. Described subset: CD45RA+ positively selected. The CDR3 coding sequence is TGTGCCAGCAGCCCTACAGGGAGTCCCTACAATGAGCAGTTCTTC. Residues: CASSPTGSPYNEQFF. The full variable domain, rest sourced from reference TRBV9 and TRBJ2-1, is DSGVTQTPKHLITATGQRVTLRCSPRSGDLSVYWYQQSLDQGLQFLIQYYNGEERAKGNILERFSAQQFPDLHSELNLSSLELGDSALYFCASSPTGSPYNEQFFGPGTRLTVL.